The 14 T cell receptor beta chains presented below share a single source sample, sequenced in a study of T cell repertoires in cytomegalovirus infection. TCRdb reprocessed the reads with MiXCR, giving one entry per CDR3 protein. The sample has about 900,000 distinct CDR3 sequences, roughly 30% seen once. Antigen specificity for these receptors is unknown. The sequencing here drew on cultured CD8+ T cells from PBMCs, taken from culture after CMV antigen stimulation. These receptors were obtained from a human donor in good health (CMV status not recorded). Some clones in this sample may be carry-over from other donors' samples.

This clonotype was seen repeatedly, ten times or more. This chain connects TRBV6-2 or TRBV6-3 to TRBJ2-1, with D possibly matching TRBD1 (6 bases). Trimming took off 6 bases at V and 0 bases at J, with 18 bases between the two ends. The CDR3 length is 17 residues. The germline V gene encodes CDR1 MNHEY and CDR2 SVGEGT. The CDR3 DNA sequence: TGTGCCAGCAGACCTCAACAGGGCCGGAGCTCCTACAATGAGCAGTTCTTC. It translates to CASRPQQGRSSYNEQFF.

This chain joins TRBV5-8 and TRBJ2-4; D is unresolved. This CDR3 has 14 amino acids. V lost 4 bases and J 0 bases, leaving 8 bases between the germline ends. CDR1 SGHTS and CDR2 YDEGEE come from the germline V gene. CDR3 region: CASSRVVAKNIQYF. DNA for the CDR3: TGTGCCAGCAGCAGGGTGGTAGCCAAAAACATTCAGTACTTC.

The chain links TRBV6-6 to TRBJ2-5, with D tentatively TRBD1 or TRBD2 (5 bases each). The CDR3 is 13 residues long. CDR1 MNHNY and CDR2 SVGAGI come from the germline V gene (reference sequence). V lost 4 bases to trimming and J lost 4 bases, with 10 bases between them. The CDR3 spells CASSSLGGETQYF. CDR3 nucleotide sequence: TGTGCCAGCAGTTCCCTTGGGGGAGAGACCCAGTACTTC.

The V call is TRBV15, the J call TRBJ2-7; unclear D gene. V shed 0 bases and J shed 4 bases, with 13 bases lying between them. In germline, CDR1 is LNHNV, CDR2 YYDKDF (reference sequence). The CDR3 runs 15 residues. Here the CDR3 reads CATSRDLVVDYEQYV. DNA of the CDR3: TGTGCCACCAGCAGAGATTTAGTAGTAGATTACGAGCAGTACGTC.

Remarks on this clonotype: Germline is not matched at one junction end, which may reflect a read error. The chain joins TRBV6-6 to TRBJ2-3, with D perhaps TRBD1 (6 bases). Per the germline V gene, CDR1 is MNHNY and CDR2 is SVGAGI (reference sequence). The CDR3 length is 12 residues. The CDR3 here is CASSYQGPTSDF. CDR3 nucleotide sequence: TGTGCCAGCAGTTACCAGGGGCCCACCTCGGATTTT.

This clonotype has only a few counts. CDR3 nucleotides: TGTGCCAGCAGCGAAGTAGATACGCAGTATTTT. It yields the protein CASSEVDTQYF. The chain links TRBV11-1 to TRBJ2-3; D gene uncertain. Looked up from germline, CDR1 is SGHAT and CDR2 is FQDESV (reference sequence). The germline V and J ends were trimmed by 5 bases and 5 bases, with 5 bases remaining between them. The length of the CDR3 is 11 residues.

This chain joins TRBV5-5 and TRBJ1-1; D is unclear. This CDR3 region has 15 residues. The germline V and J ends were trimmed by 0 bases and 3 bases, with 12 bases remaining between them. Germline assignment: CDR1 SGHKS and CDR2 YYEKEE (reference sequence). CDR3 region: CASSLDPGEYTEAFF. CDR3 in DNA: TGTGCCAGCAGCTTGGACCCCGGAGAATACACTGAAGCTTTCTTT.

The V and J genes are TRBV9 and TRBJ1-2; no definite D call. Germline V gives CDR1 SGDLS, CDR2 YYNGEE. V shed 2 bases and J shed 4 bases, with 15 bases lying between them. CDR3 length: 15 residues. CDR3 sequence: CASSVSSAAIYGYTF. The DNA for the CDR3 is TGTGCCAGCAGCGTGTCCTCAGCAGCGATCTATGGCTACACCTTC.

The V and J genes are TRBV6-1 and TRBJ2-7; unclear D gene. V was shortened by 2 bases and J by 4 bases, with 12 bases between the two germline ends. This CDR3 has 14 residues. The germline gives CDR1 MNHNS, CDR2 SASEGT. CDR3 sequence (DNA): TGTGCCAGCAGTGAACTCTATCGAGGTTACGAGCAGTACTTC. Translation gives CASSELYRGYEQYF.

This clonotype has more than one count but fewer than ten. The genes are TRBV24-1 and TRBJ1-1; maybe TRBD1 (6 bases). Germline-derived CDR1 and CDR2 are KGHDR and SFDVKD. The CDR3 is made up of 14 amino acids. Deletions cut 4 bases from V and 6 bases from J, with 14 bases between. Written as DNA, the CDR3 is TGTGCCACCAGTGACCCCGACAGGTCGGCTGAAGCTTTCTTT. This translates into CATSDPDRSAEAFF.

This chain connects TRBV15 to TRBJ2-5; D possibly corresponds to TRBD2 (7 bases). Germline V gene data show CDR1 as LNHNV and CDR2 as YYDKDF (reference sequence). The V end was cut by 4 bases, the J end by 5 bases, with 14 bases between. This CDR3 region has 14 residues. CDR3 sequence: CATSIQGGGETQYF. In DNA form, the CDR3 reads TGTGCCACCAGCATACAAGGGGGGGGTGAGACCCAGTACTTC. Full variable domain (remainder filled in from reference TRBV15 and TRBJ2-5): DAMVIQNPRYQVTQFGKPVTLSCSQTLNHNVMYWYQQKSSQAPKLLFHYYDKDFNNEADTPDNFQSRRPNTSFCFLDIRSPGLGDTAMYLCATSIQGGGETQYFGPGTRLLVL.

A few counts support this clonotype. J is TRBJ2-1 and V is TRBV12-5, with TRBD2 matching over 7 bases. The CDR3 loop spans 16 amino acids. The ends lost 4 bases at V and 0 bases at J; junction bases unmatched: 6. Germline CDR1 and CDR2: LGHNT and FRNRAP. The DNA of the CDR3 is TGTGCTAGTGGTTCGGTGGGGACTATCTCCTACAATGAGCAGTTCTTC. Its protein product is CASGSVGTISYNEQFF.

CDR3 sequence (DNA): TGTGCCAGCAGCACCCTGAGCGGTACTGAAGCTTTCTTT. Amino acid sequence: CASSTLSGTEAFF. The gene calls are TRBV13 and TRBJ1-1; D uncertain. Trimming shortened V by 5 bases and J by 5 bases, and 12 bases separated the two germline ends. The CDR3 sequence is 13 residues long. CDR1 and CDR2 (germline): PRHDT, FYEKMQ (reference sequence).

This rearrangement joins TRBV24-1 to TRBJ1-1, with D hard to call. This CDR3 is 15 amino acids long. The germline V gene has CDR1 KGHDR and CDR2 SFDVKD. Trimming took off 2 bases at V and 1 base at J, with 10 bases between the two ends. The CDR3 here is CATSDSWQANTEAFF. CDR3 nucleotide sequence: TGTGCCACCAGTGATTCGTGGCAGGCGAACACTGAAGCTTTCTTT.